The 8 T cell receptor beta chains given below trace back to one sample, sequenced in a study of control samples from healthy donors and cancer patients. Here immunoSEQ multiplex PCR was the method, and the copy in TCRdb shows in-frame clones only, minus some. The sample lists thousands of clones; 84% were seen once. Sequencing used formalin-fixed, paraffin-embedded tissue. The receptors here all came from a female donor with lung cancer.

The CDR3, as DNA: TGTGCCAGTAGTCGCAGGACGGGTTACAATGAGCAGTTCTTC. Protein: CASSRRTGYNEQFF. The chain has TRBV19 and TRBJ2-1; D gene ambiguous. Germline CDR1 reads LNHDA; CDR2 reads SQIVND (reference sequence). The V and J ends lost 5 bases and 4 bases respectively, with 12 bases between them. The CDR3 length is 14 residues.

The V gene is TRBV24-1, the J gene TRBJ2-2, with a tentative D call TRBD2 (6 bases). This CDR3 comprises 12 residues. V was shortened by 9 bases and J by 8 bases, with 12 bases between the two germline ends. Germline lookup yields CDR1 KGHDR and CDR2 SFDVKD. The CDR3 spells CATRTGTGELFF. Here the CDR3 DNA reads TGTGCCACCCGTACCGGGACTGGGGAGCTGTTTTTT.

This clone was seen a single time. The CDR3 loop is CASSQVWGTEAFF. The CDR3 bases are TGTGCCAGCAGCCAAGTGTGGGGCACTGAAGCTTTCTTT. This chain connects TRBV3-1 (or the pseudogene TRBV3-2) to TRBJ1-1; no clear D gene. The CDR3 loop spans 13 amino acids. Trimming took off 1 base at V and 4 bases at J, with 7 bases between the two ends. Germline CDR1 LGHDT, CDR2 YNNKEL (reference sequence).

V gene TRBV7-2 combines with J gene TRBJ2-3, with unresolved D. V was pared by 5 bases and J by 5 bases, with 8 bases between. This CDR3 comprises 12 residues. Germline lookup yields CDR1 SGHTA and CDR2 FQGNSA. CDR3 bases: TGTGCCAGCAGCCCGTGGAGAGATACGCAGTATTTT. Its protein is CASSPWRDTQYF.

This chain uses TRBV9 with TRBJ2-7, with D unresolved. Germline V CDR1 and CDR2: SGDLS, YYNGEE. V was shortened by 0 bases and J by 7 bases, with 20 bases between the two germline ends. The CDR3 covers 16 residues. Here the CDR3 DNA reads TGTGCCAGCAGCGTAGCCCCTTCTGGGTCAGTAGGTGAGCAGTACTTC. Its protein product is CASSVAPSGSVGEQYF.

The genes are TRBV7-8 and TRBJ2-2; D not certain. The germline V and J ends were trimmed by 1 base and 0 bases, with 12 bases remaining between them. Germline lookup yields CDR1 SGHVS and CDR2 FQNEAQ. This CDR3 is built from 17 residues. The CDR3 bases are TGTGCCAGCAGCTTAGGTTTTGGCGGCGCGAACACCGGGGAGCTGTTTTTT. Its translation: CASSLGFGGANTGELFF.

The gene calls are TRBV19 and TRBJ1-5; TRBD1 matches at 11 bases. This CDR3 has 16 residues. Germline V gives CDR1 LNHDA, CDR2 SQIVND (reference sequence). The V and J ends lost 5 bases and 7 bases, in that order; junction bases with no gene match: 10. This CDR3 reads CASSAGTGGSRQPQHF. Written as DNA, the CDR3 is TGTGCCAGTAGTGCCGGGACAGGGGGATCGAGACAGCCCCAGCATTTT.

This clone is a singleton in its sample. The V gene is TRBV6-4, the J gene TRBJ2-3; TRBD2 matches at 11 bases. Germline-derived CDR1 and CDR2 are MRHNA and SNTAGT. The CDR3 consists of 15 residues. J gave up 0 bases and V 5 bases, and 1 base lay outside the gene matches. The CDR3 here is CASSRTSGSTDTQYF. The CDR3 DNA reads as TGTGCCAGCAGTAGGACTAGCGGGAGCACAGATACGCAGTATTTT.